This is a list of T cell receptor beta chains from one sample in a study of cytomegalovirus exposure and HLA in healthy donors. Measured with immunoSEQ multiplex PCR; TCRdb has only the in-frame clones, and not every one. The listing contains around 200,000 clones. Material: PBMCs. All receptors derive from a woman aged 25 to 45 in good health and CMV-seropositive. CDR3s include the opening cysteine and the closing phenylalanine or tryptophan. D genes are given only for firm matches.

d_call	v_call	j_call	cdr3_aa
TRBD1	TRBV5-1	TRBJ1-1	CASSLQGEATEAFF
TRBD2	TRBV6-6	TRBJ2-3	CASVPGLATDTQYF
TRBD2	TRBV27	TRBJ2-5	CASSLTRTSGRPQETQYF
TRBD2	TRBV2	TRBJ2-1	CASRLAGNNEQFF
NA	TRBV15	TRBJ2-1	CATSRDSVRYNEQFF
NA	TRBV29-1	TRBJ2-6	CSVPGGPRAGANVLTF
NA	TRBV19	TRBJ2-3	CASSMIVSSDTQYF
TRBD1	TRBV5-1	TRBJ1-5	CASSPTGGDQPQHF
NA	TRBV5-4	TRBJ1-3	CASSPTGDSGNTIYF
TRBD1	TRBV13	TRBJ2-7	CASSLRDRVPYEQYF
NA	TRBV4-3	TRBJ1-6	CASTPGRGRSPLHF
NA	TRBV5-1	TRBJ1-2	CASSLAAGRGYGYTF
NA	TRBV28	TRBJ2-3	CASSLRGPRTDTQYF
NA	TRBV6-5	TRBJ2-7	CASSLRGEQYF
NA	TRBV6-1	TRBJ1-2	CASSEWEALKGYTF
NA	TRBV18	TRBJ1-4	CASSQAARQNEKLFF
NA	TRBV11-2	TRBJ2-3	CASSSGGGLRGDTQYF
TRBD2	TRBV4-1	TRBJ2-1	CASSPLAGGSNEQFF
NA	TRBV5-6	TRBJ1-5	CASSLVDQGGPQHF
NA	TRBV2	TRBJ2-1	CAGGQYNEQFF
TRBD1	TRBV18	TRBJ1-2	CASSQDRSYGYTF
TRBD2	TRBV11-3	TRBJ2-5	CASSSSGVNQETQYF
NA	TRBV5-1	TRBJ1-6	CASSLIGAPLHF
NA	TRBV28	TRBJ2-3	CATGTDTQYF
NA	TRBV7-6	NA	CASSLASGSYEQYF
TRBD1	TRBV29-1	TRBJ1-1	CSLRGQGARPEAFF
NA	TRBV19	TRBJ1-5	CASSAQGMGNQPQHF
NA	TRBV7-2	TRBJ1-4	CASSLELGGANEKLFF
TRBD1	TRBV7-2	TRBJ1-5	CASSRDRGPSGSNQPQHF
NA	TRBV11-2	TRBJ2-1	CASSWGSSPYDEQFF
TRBD1	TRBV6-5	TRBJ1-4	CASSLQGAGNEKLFF
TRBD2	TRBV28	TRBJ2-2	CASSFIPPGGAINTGELFF
NA	TRBV19	TRBJ2-2	CASSIAGLLWSKDDGELFF
NA	TRBV30	TRBJ1-1	CAWSREQLHTEAFF
TRBD1	TRBV19	TRBJ1-2	CASTKLQGGLYGYTF
NA	TRBV7-9	TRBJ2-7	CASSPRSGEQYF
TRBD2	TRBV4-3	TRBJ2-3	CASSQDSVLAYNTDTQYF
NA	TRBV18	TRBJ1-1	CASSQVLGMNTEAFF
TRBD2	TRBV2	TRBJ2-3	CASRPGLAGGKDTQYF
NA	TRBV7-2	TRBJ2-7	CASSRRSSYEQYF
NA	TRBV2	TRBJ1-5	CASQRVDNQPQHF
TRBD1	TRBV14	TRBJ2-2	CASSQEQGWTGELFF
NA	TRBV9	TRBJ1-5	CASKRKEVLPCGQPQHF
NA	TRBV6-6	TRBJ1-2	CASSYVRGNYGYTF
NA	TRBV6-1	TRBJ2-3	CASSEVTLLDTQYF
NA	TRBV5-8	TRBJ1-2	CASSLDGTSKDYGYTF
TRBD1	TRBV19	TRBJ2-1	CASRPAGQGRNEQFF
NA	TRBV13	TRBJ2-7	CASSLRGRKTYEQYF
NA	TRBV6-1	TRBJ2-2	CASSRDITTGELFF
NA	TRBV7-2	TRBJ2-2	CASSLQGYGGELFF
NA	TRBV7-6	TRBJ1-6	CASSLRGRINSPLHF